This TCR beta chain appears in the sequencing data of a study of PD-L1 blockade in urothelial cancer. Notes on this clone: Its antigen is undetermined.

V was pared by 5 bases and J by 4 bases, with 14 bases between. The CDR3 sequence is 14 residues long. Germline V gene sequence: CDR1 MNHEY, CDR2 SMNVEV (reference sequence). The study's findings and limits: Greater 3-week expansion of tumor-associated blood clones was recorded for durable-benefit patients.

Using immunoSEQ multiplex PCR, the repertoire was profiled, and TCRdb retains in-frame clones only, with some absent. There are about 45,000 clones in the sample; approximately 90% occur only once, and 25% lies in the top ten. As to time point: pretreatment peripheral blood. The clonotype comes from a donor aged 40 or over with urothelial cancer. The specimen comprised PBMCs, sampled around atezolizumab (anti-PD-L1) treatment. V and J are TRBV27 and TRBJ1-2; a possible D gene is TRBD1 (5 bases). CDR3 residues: CASSPPGVGYGYTF. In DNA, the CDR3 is TGTGCCAGCAGTCCCCCGGGGGTCGGCTATGGCTACACCTTC.